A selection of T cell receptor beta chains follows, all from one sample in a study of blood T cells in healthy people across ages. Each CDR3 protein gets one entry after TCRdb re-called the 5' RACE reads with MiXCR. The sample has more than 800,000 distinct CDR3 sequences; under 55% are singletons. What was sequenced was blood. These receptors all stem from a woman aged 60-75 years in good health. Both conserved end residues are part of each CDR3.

CDR3 protein: CAISGTGEETQYF
J gene: TRBJ2-5
V gene: TRBV10-3

CDR3 protein: CASSRGTGGPQETQYF
J gene: TRBJ2-5
V gene: TRBV7-2

CDR3 protein: CVSSRGRQATGELFF
J gene: TRBJ2-2
V gene: TRBV14

CDR3 protein: CASSSSGTYTDTQYF
J gene: TRBJ2-3
V gene: TRBV5-1

CDR3 protein: CASSPGQRAGELFF
J gene: TRBJ2-2
V gene: TRBV10-2

CDR3 protein: CASSNSGWGLGIKTYEQYF
J gene: TRBJ2-7
V gene: TRBV7-2

CDR3 protein: CASSSDSLEKQYF
J gene: TRBJ2-7
V gene: TRBV5-1

CDR3 protein: CAWSVWQFGDSPLHF
J gene: TRBJ1-6
V gene: TRBV30

CDR3 protein: CSATMNTEAFF
J gene: TRBJ1-1
V gene: TRBV20-1

CDR3 protein: CASSSQGNGNQPQHF
J gene: TRBJ1-5
V gene: TRBV28

CDR3 protein: CASSYSQGAAYNEQFF
J gene: TRBJ2-1
V gene: TRBV5-1

CDR3 protein: CSARGLAIRGEQFF
J gene: TRBJ2-1
V gene: TRBV20-1

CDR3 protein: CASSVRDRGLTGELFF
J gene: TRBJ2-2
V gene: TRBV7-7